These 24 T cell receptor beta chains originate from one sample sequenced in a study of shared clonotypes between healthy human individuals. Generated by immunoSEQ multiplex PCR, the TCRdb table keeps only in-frame clones and is missing some. This repertoire shows around 2,000,000 clones, 85% to 95% found once; its top ten account for under 0.15%. Sequencing was carried out using naive CD4+ T cells sorted from blood. Subset here: CD45RA+ positively selected. The receptor source for this set is a man in his late teens or twenties in good health.

The chain couples TRBV6-5 to TRBJ2-7, with 9 positions matching TRBD1. This CDR3 contains 15 residues. The V and J ends lost 2 bases and 3 bases, in that order; junction bases with no gene match: 5. Germline loops: CDR1 MNHEY, CDR2 SVGAGI. CDR3 DNA sequence: TGTGCCAGCAGTTACGCCTGGACAGGGGACTACGAGCAGTACTTC. This gives the protein CASSYAWTGDYEQYF.

This clone appeared a single time. The junction and the germline gene differ at one end; a read error may be behind it. J is TRBJ2-7 and V is TRBV28; weak D call: TRBD1 (5 bases). Looked up from germline, CDR1 is MDHEN and CDR2 is SYDVKM. CDR3 length: 11 amino acids. The CDR3 loop reads CASSLQGRVDF. The CDR3 DNA reads TGTGCCAGCAGTTTACAGGGTCGGGTTGACTTC.

The chain recombines TRBV6-6 with TRBJ1-1; 7 bases line up with TRBD1. The CDR3 consists of 14 residues. Germline CDR1 MNHNY, CDR2 SVGAGI (reference sequence). With 4 bases clipped from V and 5 bases from J, the junction kept 7 bases outside the gene matches. The CDR3 sequence is CASSSPTGMTEAFF. In DNA form, the CDR3 reads TGTGCCAGCAGTTCGCCGACAGGGATGACTGAAGCTTTCTTT.

As regards this clone: Other DNA sequences in this sample translate to the same CDR3. V is TRBV25-1 and J is TRBJ2-7; D is unclear. Trimming took off 2 bases at V and 0 bases at J, with 8 bases between the two ends. Germline loops: CDR1 MGHDK, CDR2 SYGVNS. This CDR3 has 14 residues. In DNA, the CDR3 is TGTGCCAGCAGTGAAACGGGTGTCTCCTACGAGCAGTACTTC. This encodes CASSETGVSYEQYF.

The chain links TRBV29-1 to TRBJ2-3; D gene uncertain. The V gene lost 5 bases and the J gene lost 0 bases, with 12 bases spanning the gap. The CDR3 covers 14 residues. In germline, CDR1 is SQVTM, CDR2 ANQGSEA. In DNA, the CDR3 is TGCAGCGTTAAGACGGATCCTAGCACAGATACGCAGTATTTT. Residues: CSVKTDPSTDTQYF.

The gene calls are TRBV5-1 and TRBJ1-1; no clear D. CDR1 is SGHRS, CDR2 YFSETQ, per germline. The CDR3 has 16 amino acids. V was trimmed by 2 bases and J by 4 bases, leaving 18 bases between them. In DNA form, the CDR3 reads TGCGCCAGCAGCTTAGAAGGACGGAGCCGAGGCACTGAAGCTTTCTTT. Translating it yields CASSLEGRSRGTEAFF.

This chain uses TRBV2 with TRBJ2-7, with TRBD2 matching 7 bases. Unmatched junction bases numbered 9, after V lost 6 bases and J lost 4 bases. The length of the CDR3 is 14 residues. The V gene's germline CDR1 is SNHLY and CDR2 FYNNEI. CDR3 in DNA: TGTGCCAGCAGCACCTTAGCGGGCCGATACGAGCAGTACTTC. Translating gives CASSTLAGRYEQYF.

The chain carries TRBV7-2 and TRBJ1-6, with TRBD1 as a possible D gene (6 bases). V dropped 7 bases and J dropped 2 bases, with 15 bases sitting between them. Germline loops: CDR1 SGHTA, CDR2 FQGNSA. The CDR3 covers 16 residues. The CDR3 DNA reads as TGTGCCAGCACTAAGGGGCAGGGGACCTATAATTCACCCCTCCACTTT. It specifies CASTKGQGTYNSPLHF.

The chain links TRBV11-2 to TRBJ2-1, with TRBD1 matching 7 bases. V shed 3 bases and J 1 base; nucleotides not matched to a gene: 3. The CDR3 spans 15 residues. Germline V gives CDR1 SGHAT, CDR2 FQNNGV. This CDR3 reads CASSFTGVSYNEQFF. The CDR3 DNA reads TGTGCCAGCAGCTTCACAGGGGTTTCCTACAATGAGCAGTTCTTC.

The V call is TRBV6-1, the J call TRBJ2-7; TRBD2 matches at 8 bases. The CDR3 is 14 amino acids. V shed 8 bases and J 4 bases; nucleotides not matched to a gene: 10. The germline V gene encodes CDR1 MNHNS and CDR2 SASEGT. CDR3 loop: CASSSSGSKYEQYF. CDR3 DNA: TGTGCCAGCTCGTCGAGCGGGAGCAAATACGAGCAGTACTTC.

The DNA of the CDR3 is TGTGCCAGCAGCTTAGAATTCCAAATTAATGAAAAACTGTTTTTT. Amino acid sequence: CASSLEFQINEKLFF. The chain carries TRBV11-2 and TRBJ1-4; the D is unclear. This CDR3 region has 15 residues. Trimming removed 0 bases at V and 4 bases at J, with 9 bases between. The V gene's germline CDR1 is SGHAT and CDR2 FQNNGV.

This sequence joins TRBV7-2 and TRBJ2-5, with 11 bases matching TRBD1. V shed 6 bases, J shed 4 bases, and the junction held 10 bases outside the gene matches. Looked up from germline, CDR1 is SGHTA and CDR2 is FQGNSA. The CDR3 is 16 residues long. This chain's CDR3 is CASSLRGQGAGETQYF. CDR3 bases: TGTGCCAGCAGTCTAAGAGGACAGGGGGCAGGAGAGACCCAGTACTTC.

The rearrangement links TRBV29-1 to TRBJ1-1; D is unresolved. Per the germline V gene, CDR1 is SQVTM and CDR2 is ANQGSEA. The CDR3 totals 13 residues. V lost 1 base and J 2 bases, leaving 8 bases between the germline ends. CDR3 nucleotides: TGCAGCGTTGAAGTCAGTCCCAACACTGAAGCTTTCTTT. Translation gives CSVEVSPNTEAFF.

The chain combines TRBV9 with TRBJ2-7; TRBD2 agrees at 7 bases. The trim removed 4 bases at V and 5 bases at J, leaving 18 bases unmatched. There are 17 residues in the CDR3. CDR1 is SGDLS and CDR2 is YYNGEE in the germline V gene. The CDR3 DNA is TGTGCCAGCAGCCGGAGGTTAGGAGGACTAGACCTTCACGAGCAGTACTTC. Its protein product is CASSRRLGGLDLHEQYF. The entire variable domain, with the rest obtained from reference TRBV9 and TRBJ2-7, is as follows: DSGVTQTPKHLITATGQRVTLRCSPRSGDLSVYWYQQSLDQGLQFLIQYYNGEERAKGNILERFSAQQFPDLHSELNLSSLELGDSALYFCASSRRLGGLDLHEQYFGPGTRLTVT.

The V gene is TRBV2, the J gene TRBJ1-6, with D hard to call. CDR3 length equals 13 residues. V gave up 1 base and J gave up 7 bases, with 5 bases separating them. CDR1 SNHLY and CDR2 FYNNEI come from the germline V gene. The CDR3 protein is CASSEGRNSPLHF. The CDR3 DNA reads TGTGCCAGCAGTGAAGGCCGGAATTCACCCCTCCACTTT. Looking up the rest from reference TRBV2 and TRBJ1-6 gives the full variable domain: EPEVTQTPSHQVTQMGQEVILRCVPISNHLYFYWYRQILGQKVEFLVSFYNNEISEKSEIFDDQFSVERPDGSNFTLKIRSTKLEDSAMYFCASSEGRNSPLHFGNGTRLTVT.

The chain joins TRBV25-1 to TRBJ1-3; D gene ambiguous. CDR1 and CDR2 from the germline V gene are MGHDK and SYGVNS. Trimming pared 3 bases from V and 0 bases from J, leaving 9 bases between. The CDR3 is 15 amino acids. CDR3 DNA: TGTGCCAGCAGTGACCCTCTGAGCTCTGGAAACACCATATATTTT. Translation: CASSDPLSSGNTIYF.

CDR3 sequence (DNA): TGTGCCAGCAAGGGAAATGAAAAACTGTTTTTT. Its translation is CASKGNEKLFF. This chain joins TRBV28 and TRBJ1-4; D is ambiguous. Germline loops: CDR1 MDHEN, CDR2 SYDVKM. The CDR3 sequence is 11 residues long. Trimming removed 7 bases from V and 5 bases from J, with 5 bases in between.

This sequence joins TRBV15 and TRBJ1-6; D gene ambiguous. Between the trimmed V and J ends, which lost 3 bases and 8 bases, there was a span of 20 bases. The CDR3 has 17 amino acids. Germline CDR1 is LNHNV and CDR2 is YYDKDF (reference sequence). This chain's CDR3 is CATSRRPSYGFYSPLHF. The CDR3 DNA is TGTGCCACCAGCAGGAGACCTTCTTATGGGTTCTATTCACCCCTCCACTTT.

This clone was counted a single time. The CDR3 sequence is CAIRAPGGRANEQFF. CDR3 bases: TGTGCCATCAGAGCTCCCGGTGGGCGAGCCAATGAGCAGTTCTTC. This chain joins TRBV10-3 and TRBJ2-1; D is unclear. Trimming removed 6 bases at V and 6 bases at J, with 18 bases between. The length of the CDR3 is 15 residues. Germline V gene sequence: CDR1 ENHRY, CDR2 SYGVKD.

This chain connects TRBV7-2 to TRBJ2-7; D gene ambiguous. In germline, CDR1 is SGHTA, CDR2 FQGNSA. V lost 3 bases to trimming and J lost 3 bases, with 9 bases between them. The CDR3 runs to 13 residues. The CDR3 protein is CASSFWASYEQYF. The CDR3 coding sequence is TGTGCCAGCAGCTTCTGGGCAAGCTACGAGCAGTACTTC.

The CDR3 protein is CATSRASVPEKLFF. The CDR3 region has the DNA TGTGCCACCAGCAGAGCTTCCGTCCCTGAAAAACTGTTTTTT. The rearrangement links TRBV15 to TRBJ1-4; no definite D call. The V end lost 1 base, the J end lost 7 bases, and 10 bases lay between the germline ends. This CDR3 region has 14 residues. The germline V gene encodes CDR1 LNHNV and CDR2 YYDKDF (reference sequence).

J is TRBJ2-7 and V is TRBV18; no clear D gene. The V gene's germline CDR1 is KGHSH and CDR2 LQKENI. The CDR3 consists of 13 residues. The ends were cut back, 1 base at V and 2 bases at J, with 6 bases in the middle. The CDR3 DNA is TGTGCCAGCTCACCACAAGCGACCTACGAGCAGTACTTC. Translation gives CASSPQATYEQYF.

The chain links TRBV5-8 to TRBJ2-3; 7 bases agree with TRBD1. Germline values: CDR1 SGHTS, CDR2 YDEGEE. CDR3 length: 14 residues. V gave up 5 bases and J gave up 2 bases; unmatched junction bases: 5. The CDR3 spells CASSRTGNTDTQYF. The CDR3 region has the DNA TGTGCCAGCAGTAGGACAGGCAACACAGATACGCAGTATTTT.

The CDR3 coding sequence is TGTGCCTGGAGTGCTGCGTCTGACGTCTATGGCTACACCTTC. It codes for CAWSAASDVYGYTF. V usage is TRBV30 and J usage is TRBJ1-2; D is unclear. Germline V gives CDR1 GTSNPN, CDR2 SVGIG (reference sequence). The length of the CDR3 is 14 residues. V gave up 1 base and J gave up 4 bases, with 13 bases separating them.